The 14 T cell receptor beta chains presented below share a single source sample, sequenced in a study of T cell responses to AZD1222 COVID-19 vaccine. Sequenced by immunoSEQ multiplex PCR; TCRdb stores in-frame clones only, minus some. Seen here are 90,000 or so clones, approximately 89% observed once, and the top ten hold 5.5%. The specimen comprised peripheral blood, sampled 28 days after the second AZD1222 dose. All receptors come from an adult who received the AZD1222 COVID-19 vaccine.

The chain uses TRBV6-5 and TRBJ1-5; a possible D gene is TRBD1 (5 bases). Germline CDR1 reads MNHEY; CDR2 reads SVGAGI. The CDR3 is made up of 14 amino acids. V dropped 6 bases and J dropped 2 bases, with 11 bases sitting between them. This CDR3 reads CASSPRGGNQPQHF. The CDR3 DNA reads as TGTGCCAGCAGCCCCCGGGGCGGCAATCAGCCCCAGCATTTT.

This chain links TRBV6-4 with TRBJ1-2; D unclear. Trimming pared 3 bases from V and 4 bases from J, leaving 12 bases between. Per germline, CDR1 MRHNA and CDR2 SNTAGT. The CDR3 runs to 14 residues. CDR3 coding DNA: TGTGCCAGCAGTGAACGGGGATCGGGCTATGGCTACACCTTC. It codes for CASSERGSGYGYTF.

The V gene is TRBV9, the J gene TRBJ2-5; TRBD2 might be the D (5 bases). Germline V CDR1 and CDR2: SGDLS, YYNGEE. The CDR3 loop spans 15 amino acids. V shed 0 bases and J shed 0 bases, with 9 bases lying between them. The CDR3 region is CASSVAAGNQETQYF. The CDR3 DNA is TGTGCCAGCAGCGTAGCGGCGGGTAACCAAGAGACCCAGTACTTC.

This clone showed up just a few times. This chain joins TRBV19 and TRBJ2-3; D is uncertain. There are 11 residues in the CDR3. The V end was cut by 3 bases, the J end by 6 bases, with 4 bases between. Germline lookup yields CDR1 LNHDA and CDR2 SQIVND (reference sequence). The CDR3 protein is CASSMGDTQYF. The CDR3 DNA reads as TGTGCCAGTAGTATGGGTGATACGCAGTATTTT.

V usage is TRBV11-3 and J usage is TRBJ1-2, with 8 nucleotides matching TRBD1. The CDR3 has 14 residues. J lost 5 bases, V lost 1 base, and 3 bases had no gene match. Germline CDR1 reads SGHNT; CDR2 reads YENEEA. CDR3: CASSLGTGQYGYTF. In nucleotides, the CDR3 is TGTGCCAGCAGCTTAGGGACAGGGCAATATGGCTACACCTTC.

The CDR3 loop is CASRATGWNGYTF. CDR3 in DNA: TGTGCCAGTAGGGCGACAGGGTGGAATGGCTACACCTTC. The chain links TRBV19 to TRBJ1-2, with 7 bases identical to TRBD1. The CDR3 is made up of 13 amino acids. Trimming at V came to 6 bases and at J to 6 bases, leaving 7 bases not matched to a gene. Germline lookup yields CDR1 LNHDA and CDR2 SQIVND (reference sequence).

The chain is built from TRBV10-3 and TRBJ2-1; TRBD2 matches 10 bases. This CDR3 is 13 amino acids long. Trimming cost V 8 bases and J 7 bases; bases outside gene matches: 5. Germline V gene sequence: CDR1 ENHRY, CDR2 SYGVKD. In DNA form, the CDR3 reads TGTGCCATCTCCGCGGGACTAGCGAATGAGCAGTTCTTC. Protein sequence: CAISAGLANEQFF.

This chain joins TRBV2 and TRBJ1-1, with D hard to call. The V and J ends lost 4 bases and 7 bases respectively, with 4 bases between them. CDR1 is SNHLY, CDR2 FYNNEI, per germline. The CDR3 extends over 10 amino acids. The CDR3 spells CASSGYEAFF. In DNA, the CDR3 is TGTGCCAGCAGTGGTTATGAAGCTTTCTTT.

This clone was seen just once. The V gene is TRBV28, the J gene TRBJ2-1, with D tentatively TRBD1 (6 bases). V lost 6 bases and J lost 1, with 13 bases in between. This CDR3 has 15 amino acids. CDR1 and CDR2 (germline): MDHEN, SYDVKM. CDR3 bases: TGTGCCAGCAGCCCCCTGGACAGTTCCTACAATGAGCAGTTCTTC. It translates to CASSPLDSSYNEQFF.

The chain recombines TRBV27 with TRBJ2-7; maybe TRBD1 (8 bases). This CDR3 contains 13 residues. V was clipped by 5 bases and J by 6 bases, with 14 bases between them. The germline CDR1 and CDR2 sequences are MNHEY and SMNVEV (reference sequence). The DNA of the CDR3 is TGTGCCAGCAGTCTACAGGGGGGGAGCGAGCAGTACTTC. Amino acid sequence: CASSLQGGSEQYF.

The rearrangement links TRBV11-3 to TRBJ2-7; D unresolved. The CDR3 spans 13 residues. V gave up 3 bases and J gave up 0 bases, with 6 bases separating them. The germline CDR1 and CDR2 sequences are SGHNT and YENEEA. The CDR3 loop is CASSLGSSYEQYF. The CDR3 nucleotides are TGTGCCAGCAGCTTGGGAAGCTCCTACGAGCAGTACTTC.

This clone was detected a few times. This sequence joins TRBV7-3 and TRBJ1-2; D is perhaps TRBD1 (6 bases). Germline CDR1 is SGHTA and CDR2 is FQGTGA. V lost 5 bases and J 4 bases, leaving 17 bases between the germline ends. CDR3 size: 15 residues. The CDR3 nucleotides are TGTGCCAGCAGCCCAAGCGCGGACAGAATCTATGGCTACACCTTC. As protein: CASSPSADRIYGYTF. The whole variable domain, filled in from reference TRBV7-3 and TRBJ1-2, reads GAGVSQTPSNKVTEKGKYVELRCDPISGHTALYWYRQSLGQGPEFLIYFQGTGAADDSGLPNDRFFAVRPEGSVSTLKIQRTERGDSAVYLCASSPSADRIYGYTFGSGTRLTVV.

The chain combines TRBV12-3 or TRBV12-4 with TRBJ1-1, with D maybe TRBD1 (5 bases). The length of the CDR3 is 13 residues. V lost 6 bases and J lost 6, with 14 bases in between. DNA for the CDR3: TGTGCCAGCAGCCTATTCGGGGGGGCTGAAGCTTTCTTT. This codes for CASSLFGGAEAFF.

The table lists this clone with a count of one. This CDR3 reads CSASPGDSGEQYF. CDR3 coding DNA: TGCAGTGCTAGTCCGGGGGACTCGGGTGAGCAGTACTTC. This chain uses TRBV20-1 with TRBJ2-7; tentatively, D is TRBD2 (6 bases). Germline assignment: CDR1 DFQATT and CDR2 SNEGSKA (reference sequence). The CDR3 has 13 amino acids. Trimming pared 3 bases from V and 7 bases from J, leaving 16 bases between.